Below, 19 T cell receptor beta chains from the same sample are listed, as sequenced in a study of blood T cell repertoires in COVID-19. Libraries were prepared by immunoSEQ multiplex PCR; TCRdb keeps only in-frame clonotypes and omits some of them. The sample records 250,000 to 300,000 clones, 65% to 90% being singletons. Sequencing was done on a sample of peripheral blood. Source of these receptors: a woman in her sixties or seventies with active or convalescent COVID-19.

The chain recombines TRBV4-2 with TRBJ2-1, with D perhaps TRBD1 (8 bases). V lost 4 bases, J lost 6 bases, and 22 bases lay in between. The CDR3 is made up of 17 amino acids. Germline V CDR1 and CDR2: LGHNA, YNFKEQ. The CDR3 region is CASSPQGGTGAFNEQFF. CDR3 DNA: TGTGCCAGCAGCCCTCAGGGGGGGACAGGAGCCTTCAATGAGCAGTTCTTC.

This clone was observed a single time. V gene TRBV5-1 combines with J gene TRBJ2-1; TRBD1 agrees at 7 bases. The V and J ends lost 2 bases and 4 bases, in that order; junction bases with no gene match: 3. Germline CDR1 reads SGHRS; CDR2 reads YFSETQ. The CDR3 has 14 amino acids. CDR3 loop: CASSLRDSYNEQFF. The CDR3 coding sequence is TGCGCCAGCAGCTTAAGGGACAGTTACAATGAGCAGTTCTTC.

The sample holds one count of this clone. The chain combines TRBV7-8 with TRBJ2-3; 7 bases are shared with TRBD1. Germline V gives CDR1 SGHVS, CDR2 FQNEAQ. V shed 4 bases, J shed 3 bases, and the junction held 7 bases outside the gene matches. The CDR3 totals 15 residues. The CDR3 DNA reads TGTGCCAGCAGCTATGAACAGGGGTTTACAGATACGCAGTATTTT. It encodes CASSYEQGFTDTQYF. The full variable domain, in which reference TRBV7-8 and TRBJ2-3 provide the parts outside the CDR3, is GAGVSQSPRYKVAKRGQDVALRCDPISGHVSLFWYQQALGQGPEFLTYFQNEAQLDKSGLPSDRFFAERPEGSVSTLKIQRTQQEDSAVYLCASSYEQGFTDTQYFGPGTRLTVL.

The gene calls are TRBV7-9 and TRBJ2-7, with TRBD1 identical over 9 bases. Germline V gene sequence: CDR1 SEHNR, CDR2 FQNEAQ (reference sequence). Trimming cost V 4 bases and J 9 bases; bases outside gene matches: 16. This CDR3 region has 16 residues. The CDR3 region has the DNA TGTGCCAGCAGCTCGAACAGCAGGACAGGGGAAAAGTGGCAGTACTTC. Amino acids: CASSSNSRTGEKWQYF. The full variable domain, in which reference TRBV7-9 and TRBJ2-7 provide the parts outside the CDR3, is DTGVSQNPRHKITKRGQNVTFRCDPISEHNRLYWYRQTLGQGPEFLTYFQNEAQLEKSRLLSDRFSAERPKGSFSTLEIQRTEQGDSAMYLCASSSNSRTGEKWQYFGPGTRLTVT.

The gene calls are TRBV18 and TRBJ1-1; tentative D call: TRBD1 (6 bases). The CDR3 extends over 16 amino acids. Germline CDR1 KGHSH, CDR2 LQKENI. Trimming removed 1 base from V and 1 base from J, with 13 bases in between. For the CDR3, the DNA is TGTGCCAGCTCACCACTACAGGGCCCCACGAACACTGAAGCTTTCTTT. Translating gives CASSPLQGPTNTEAFF.

The rearrangement links TRBV7-8 to TRBJ2-7, with D possibly TRBD1 on 7 matching bases. The germline V and J ends were trimmed by 3 bases and 0 bases, with 18 bases remaining between them. Germline V CDR1 and CDR2: SGHVS, FQNEAQ. The CDR3 totals 17 residues. The CDR3 is CASSFQGGQISSYEQYF. The CDR3 DNA sequence: TGTGCCAGCAGCTTCCAGGGGGGACAGATCAGCTCCTACGAGCAGTACTTC.

This clone appeared a few times. The chain has TRBV6-5 and TRBJ1-5, with 8 bases identical to TRBD1. The CDR3 spans 15 residues. V was clipped by 5 bases and J by 4 bases; unmatched bases: 7. Per germline, CDR1 MNHEY and CDR2 SVGAGI. The CDR3 loop reads CASSPLGQGNQPQHF. The CDR3 nucleotides read TGTGCCAGCAGTCCCCTAGGACAGGGAAATCAGCCCCAGCATTTT.

The gene calls are TRBV30 and TRBJ1-2, with D uncertain. Trimming stripped 2 bases from V and 2 bases from J, with 6 bases between. Germline assignment: CDR1 GTSNPN and CDR2 SVGIG (reference sequence). The CDR3 covers 12 residues. CDR3 residues: CAWSSGNYGYTF. The CDR3 region has the DNA TGTGCCTGGAGTTCGGGGAACTATGGCTACACCTTC.

This chain links TRBV13 with TRBJ2-7; 7 positions match TRBD2. The CDR3 has 13 amino acids. The germline gives CDR1 PRHDT, CDR2 FYEKMQ (reference sequence). V shed 5 bases and J 6 bases; nucleotides not matched to a gene: 7. The CDR3 nucleotides read TGTGCCAGCAGCCGCGGGCCGGGGGGCGAGCAGTACTTC. The encoded protein is CASSRGPGGEQYF.

V gene TRBV18 combines with J gene TRBJ1-1; 10 bases are a match to TRBD1. The CDR3 consists of 16 residues. Germline V CDR1 and CDR2: KGHSH, LQKENI. V lost 7 bases to trimming and J lost 2 bases; unmatched junction nucleotides: 10. CDR3 amino acids: CASLLRDRGFNTEAFF. In nucleotides, the CDR3 is TGTGCCAGCTTACTCCGGGACAGGGGATTTAACACTGAAGCTTTCTTT.

J is TRBJ2-2 and V is TRBV4-3; the match to TRBD2 covers 11 bases. Looked up from germline, CDR1 is LGHNA and CDR2 is YSLEER. CDR3 size: 16 residues. Trimming took 6 bases from V and 6 from J; bases not matched to a gene: 9. DNA of the CDR3: TGCGCCAGCAGGCGGATTGTAGCGGGGGGGCCCGGGGAGCTGTTTTTT. It specifies CASRRIVAGGPGELFF.

This clone was observed many times. The chain has TRBV3-1 (or the pseudogene TRBV3-2) and TRBJ1-5, with D unclear. V shed 0 bases and J shed 1 base, with 7 bases lying between them. Germline loops: CDR1 LGHDT, CDR2 YNNKEL (reference sequence). There are 15 residues in the CDR3. CDR3 in amino acids: CASSQDLRSNQPQHF. CDR3 nucleotide sequence: TGTGCCAGCAGCCAAGATCTGAGGAGCAATCAGCCCCAGCATTTT.

The rearrangement joins TRBV7-2 to TRBJ2-3; 10 bases match TRBD2. Germline assignment: CDR1 SGHTA and CDR2 FQGNSA. Trimming removed 0 bases from V and 7 bases from J; junction bases left unmatched: 13. The CDR3 covers 18 residues. The CDR3, as DNA: TGTGCCAGCAGCTTAGCAAGTCATAGCGGGGGGCTCCGACATACGCAGTATTTT. This codes for CASSLASHSGGLRHTQYF.

The chain carries TRBV5-8 and TRBJ2-5, with D maybe TRBD1 (6 bases). The length of the CDR3 is 14 residues. With 0 bases removed from V and 5 bases from J, the gap between germline ends came to 11 bases. Germline V gives CDR1 SGHTS, CDR2 YDEGEE. CDR3 nucleotide sequence: TGTGCCAGCAGCTTGGCAGGCAGGGGTGAGACCCAGTACTTC. Translation: CASSLAGRGETQYF.

The rearrangement joins TRBV7-2 to TRBJ2-7; 11 bases are shared with TRBD2. Germline V lookup: CDR1 SGHTA, CDR2 FQGNSA. V shed 0 bases and J 3 bases; nucleotides not matched to a gene: 10. This CDR3 is built from 18 residues. For the CDR3, the DNA is TGTGCCAGCAGCTTAGCGGGTCGGCTAGCGGGGGGCCTCTACGAGCAGTACTTC. Encoded protein: CASSLAGRLAGGLYEQYF.

The V and J genes are TRBV27 and TRBJ1-5; 7 bases agree with TRBD1. The ends lost 6 bases at V and 5 bases at J; junction bases unmatched: 10. CDR1 and CDR2 (germline): MNHEY, SMNVEV (reference sequence). This CDR3 comprises 15 residues. CDR3 loop: CASSDGQAPYQPQHF. CDR3 bases: TGTGCCAGCAGCGACGGACAGGCACCCTATCAGCCCCAGCATTTT.

The V and J genes are TRBV12-3 or TRBV12-4 and TRBJ1-1, with D possibly TRBD1 on 6 matching bases. The CDR3 totals 12 residues. V lost 5 bases to trimming and J lost 7 bases, with 11 bases between them. The CDR3 is CASSPQGFEAFF. For the CDR3, the DNA is TGTGCCAGCAGTCCACAGGGATTTGAAGCTTTCTTT.

The gene calls are TRBV5-4 and TRBJ2-5, with TRBD2 matching over 16 bases. The CDR3 has 17 amino acids. The junction had 10 bases not matched to a gene; V was cut back by 7 bases and J by 4 bases. CDR1 and CDR2 (germline): SGHNT, YYREEE (reference sequence). CDR3 residues: CASATGLAGGPPETQYF. Written as DNA, the CDR3 is TGTGCCAGCGCAACGGGACTAGCGGGGGGGCCCCCAGAGACCCAGTACTTC.

CDR3 nucleotide sequence: TGTGCCAGCTCACCTGGGGGGAGAACCAACACTGAAGCTTTCTTT. Protein product: CASSPGGRTNTEAFF. This chain uses TRBV18 with TRBJ1-1; tentatively, D is TRBD1 (5 bases). The CDR3 length is 15 residues. Deletions cut 3 bases from V and 2 bases from J, with 13 bases between. Germline CDR1 KGHSH, CDR2 LQKENI.